The 8 T cell receptor beta chains listed next were all sequenced from one sample in a study of early T cells in non-severe SARS-CoV-2 infection. MiXCR, run by TCRdb on the 5' RACE reads, gives a single entry per CDR3 protein. In the table there are some 46,000 distinct CDR3 sequences, about 9.3% of which are singletons. Source material: whole blood. The receptors were sampled from an adult who was a healthcare worker with PCR-confirmed SARS-CoV-2 infection or an uninfected control (not recorded which).

The table lists this clonotype with many counts. The junction departs from germline at one end; a sequencing error may be responsible. The chain carries TRBV28 and TRBJ1-1; D not resolved. The CDR3 is 15 amino acids. CDR1 and CDR2 (germline): MDHEN, SYDVKM. The CDR3 sequence: CASSLTAGMNTEVFF. For the CDR3, the DNA is TGTGCCAGCAGTTTAACGGCGGGGATGAACACTGAAGTTTTCTTT.

The gene calls are TRBV29-1 and TRBJ1-1; maybe TRBD1 (6 bases). This CDR3 has 12 residues. The V gene's germline CDR1 is SQVTM and CDR2 ANQGSEA. V lost 7 bases and J 7 bases, leaving 16 bases between the germline ends. The CDR3 DNA reads as TGCAGCGCTCGAGGTGGGGGCAGTGAAGCTTTCTTT. Its protein product is CSARGGGSEAFF.

This clonotype was seen more than once but under ten times. This sequence joins TRBV28 and TRBJ2-2, with D perhaps TRBD1 (5 bases). Germline CDR1 MDHEN, CDR2 SYDVKM. The CDR3 sequence is 14 residues long. Trimming took off 7 bases at V and 5 bases at J, with 14 bases between the two ends. In DNA form, the CDR3 reads TGTGCCAGCAACACCATCCAGGGAACCGGGGAGCTGTTTTTT. This encodes CASNTIQGTGELFF.

The genes are TRBV6-2 or TRBV6-3 and TRBJ1-2; no reliable D call. Germline V lookup: CDR1 MNHEY, CDR2 SVGEGT. This CDR3 contains 11 residues. V dropped 6 bases and J dropped 6 bases, with 8 bases sitting between them. As DNA, the CDR3 is TGTGCCAGCAGATATGGGGATGGCTACACCTTC. Translation gives CASRYGDGYTF.

This clonotype showed up many times. The chain recombines TRBV4-3 with TRBJ2-3; 11 nucleotides agree with TRBD2. CDR1 LGHNA and CDR2 YSLEER come from the germline V gene. CDR3 length equals 19 residues. V was pared by 2 bases and J by 3 bases, with 13 bases of the junction left unmatched. The CDR3 loop is CASSQKGLAVYNLTDTQYF. The DNA of the CDR3 is TGCGCCAGCAGCCAAAAGGGACTAGCGGTTTATAATTTAACAGATACGCAGTATTTT.

The chain has TRBV11-2 and TRBJ2-2; D unclear. V was cut by 2 bases and J by 6 bases, with 4 bases left in between. Germline CDR1 SGHAT, CDR2 FQNNGV. CDR3 length equals 12 residues. The CDR3 DNA sequence: TGTGCCAGCAGCTTAATCGCCGGGGAGCTGTTTTTT. It yields the protein CASSLIAGELFF.

This clonotype showed up many times. As DNA, the CDR3 is TGTGCCAGCAGCCACGCGGGGACAGAAGGTCAGCCCCAGCATTTT. It yields the protein CASSHAGTEGQPQHF. V is TRBV7-9 and J is TRBJ1-5, with 7 bases that match TRBD1. The V and J ends lost 5 bases and 6 bases, in that order; junction bases with no gene match: 10. Germline V gene data show CDR1 as SEHNR and CDR2 as FQNEAQ (reference sequence). The CDR3 runs 15 residues.

This clonotype occurred many times. The rearrangement uses TRBV7-2 and TRBJ2-3; TRBD2 matches 8 bases. This CDR3 has 15 residues. The J segment lost 4 bases and the V segment lost 4 bases, leaving 7 bases of the junction unmatched. CDR1 is SGHTA, CDR2 FQGNSA, per germline. The chain's CDR3 is CASSWGLTSADTQYF. The CDR3 DNA follows: TGTGCCAGCAGCTGGGGCTTGACTAGCGCAGATACGCAGTATTTT.